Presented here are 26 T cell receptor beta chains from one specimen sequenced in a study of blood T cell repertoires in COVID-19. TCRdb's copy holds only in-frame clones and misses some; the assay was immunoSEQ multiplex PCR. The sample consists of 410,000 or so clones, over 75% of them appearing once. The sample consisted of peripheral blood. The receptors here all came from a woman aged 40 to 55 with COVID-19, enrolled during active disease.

CDR3 nucleotides: TGTGCCAGCAGCCAAGGTCGCTTCGGGAGAGGTAATGAGCAGTTCTTC. It is translated as CASSQGRFGRGNEQFF. V usage is TRBV4-2 and J usage is TRBJ2-1; D is possibly TRBD2 (6 bases). The germline gives CDR1 LGHNA, CDR2 YNFKEQ. V dropped 1 base and J dropped 7 bases, with 17 bases sitting between them. This CDR3 has 16 residues.

The CDR3 reads CASSLPRGGPGELFF. The CDR3 DNA reads as TGTGCCAGCAGCCTCCCAAGAGGGGGTCCCGGGGAGCTGTTTTTT. The chain is built from TRBV9 and TRBJ2-2; a weak D match, TRBD1 (6 bases). CDR3 length equals 15 residues. Germline loops: CDR1 SGDLS, CDR2 YYNGEE. Trimming left V 4 bases short and J 6 bases short, with 16 bases between.

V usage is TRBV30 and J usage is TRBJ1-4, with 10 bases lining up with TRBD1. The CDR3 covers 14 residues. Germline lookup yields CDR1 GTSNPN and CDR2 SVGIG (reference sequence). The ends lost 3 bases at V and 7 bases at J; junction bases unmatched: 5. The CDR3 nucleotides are TGTGCCTGGAGATCCGGGACAGGGGCTGAAAAACTGTTTTTT. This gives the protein CAWRSGTGAEKLFF.

In nucleotides, the CDR3 is TGTGCCAGTAGTATAAGCAGGGGAGCCCAGCATTTT. Amino acid sequence: CASSISRGAQHF. This chain joins TRBV19 and TRBJ1-5, with D maybe TRBD1 (6 bases). The V end lost 2 bases, the J end lost 11 bases, and 10 bases lay between the germline ends. CDR3 length equals 12 residues. Germline V gene lookup returns CDR1 LNHDA and CDR2 SQIVND (reference sequence).

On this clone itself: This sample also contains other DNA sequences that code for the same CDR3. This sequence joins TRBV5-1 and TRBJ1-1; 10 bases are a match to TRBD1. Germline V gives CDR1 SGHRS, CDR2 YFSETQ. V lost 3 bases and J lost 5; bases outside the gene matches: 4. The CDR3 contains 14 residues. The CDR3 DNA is TGCGCCAGCAGCTCCGGACAGGGGGGGACTGAAGCTTTCTTT. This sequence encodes CASSSGQGGTEAFF.

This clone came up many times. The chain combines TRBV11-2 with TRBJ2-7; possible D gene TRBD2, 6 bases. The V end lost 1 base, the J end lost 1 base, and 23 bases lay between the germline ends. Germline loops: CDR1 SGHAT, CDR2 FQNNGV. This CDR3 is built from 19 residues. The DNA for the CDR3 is TGTGCCAGCAGCTTAGGGAGGGGCGGCGACGCCTACCGATCCTACGAGCAGTACTTC. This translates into CASSLGRGGDAYRSYEQYF.

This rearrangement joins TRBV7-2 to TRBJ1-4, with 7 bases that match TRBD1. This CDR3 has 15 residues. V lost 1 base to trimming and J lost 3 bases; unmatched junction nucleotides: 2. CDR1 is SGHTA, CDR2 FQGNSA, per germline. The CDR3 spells CASSLDRGSNEKLFF. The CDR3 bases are TGTGCCAGCAGCTTAGACAGGGGCTCTAATGAAAAACTGTTTTTT.

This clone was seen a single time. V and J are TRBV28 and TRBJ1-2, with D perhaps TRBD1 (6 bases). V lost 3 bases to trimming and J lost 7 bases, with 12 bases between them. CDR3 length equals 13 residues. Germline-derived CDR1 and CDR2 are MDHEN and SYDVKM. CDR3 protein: CASSFGPQGGYTF. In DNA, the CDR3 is TGTGCCAGCAGTTTCGGACCACAGGGTGGCTACACCTTC.

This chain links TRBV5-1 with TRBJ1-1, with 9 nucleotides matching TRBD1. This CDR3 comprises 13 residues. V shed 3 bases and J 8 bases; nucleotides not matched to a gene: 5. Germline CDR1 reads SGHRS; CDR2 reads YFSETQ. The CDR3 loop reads CASSWGQGREAFF. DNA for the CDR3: TGCGCCAGCAGCTGGGGACAGGGTAGGGAAGCTTTCTTT.

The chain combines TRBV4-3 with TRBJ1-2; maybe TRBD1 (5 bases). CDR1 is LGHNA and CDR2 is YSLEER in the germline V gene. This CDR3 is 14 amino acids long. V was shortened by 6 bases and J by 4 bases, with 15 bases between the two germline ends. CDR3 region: CASSRGGLGYGYTF. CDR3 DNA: TGCGCCAGCAGTCGGGGGGGACTAGGCTATGGCTACACCTTC.

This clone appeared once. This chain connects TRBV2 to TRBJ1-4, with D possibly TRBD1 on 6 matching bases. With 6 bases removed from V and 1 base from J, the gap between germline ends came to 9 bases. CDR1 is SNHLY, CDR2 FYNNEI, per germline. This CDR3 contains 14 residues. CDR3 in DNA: TGTGCCAGCAGGGTACAGGGAACTAATGAAAAACTGTTTTTT. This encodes CASRVQGTNEKLFF.

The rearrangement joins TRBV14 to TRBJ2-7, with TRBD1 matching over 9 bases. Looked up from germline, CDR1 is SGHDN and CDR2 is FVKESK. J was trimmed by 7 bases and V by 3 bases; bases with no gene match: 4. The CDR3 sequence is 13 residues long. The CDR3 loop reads CASSHTGGREQYF. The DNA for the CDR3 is TGTGCCAGCAGCCACACAGGGGGCAGGGAGCAGTACTTC.

The CDR3, as DNA: TGTGCCAGCAGTTTATGGGGGGAGGGGAGCACAGATACGCAGTATTTT. Translation: CASSLWGEGSTDTQYF. This sequence joins TRBV28 and TRBJ2-3, with 7 bases identical to TRBD2. The CDR3 is 16 residues long. CDR1 MDHEN and CDR2 SYDVKM come from the germline V gene. V lost 0 bases and J lost 0; bases outside the gene matches: 3. Complete variable domain (other parts from reference TRBV28 and TRBJ2-3): DVKVTQSSRYLVKRTGEKVFLECVQDMDHENMFWYRQDPGLGLRLIYFSYDVKMKEKGDIPEGYSVSREKKERFSLILESASTNQTSMYLCASSLWGEGSTDTQYFGPGTRLTVL.

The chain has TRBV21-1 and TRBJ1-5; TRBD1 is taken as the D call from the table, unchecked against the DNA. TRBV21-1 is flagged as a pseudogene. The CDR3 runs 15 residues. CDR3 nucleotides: TGTGCCAGCAGCAAGGACAGGGAGATCAATCAGCCCCAGCATTTT. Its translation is CASSKDREINQPQHF.

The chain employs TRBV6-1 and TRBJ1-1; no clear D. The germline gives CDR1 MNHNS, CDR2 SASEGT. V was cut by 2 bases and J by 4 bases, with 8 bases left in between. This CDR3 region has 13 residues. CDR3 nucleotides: TGTGCCAGCAGTGAACCGTCTTTCACTGAAGCTTTCTTT. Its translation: CASSEPSFTEAFF.

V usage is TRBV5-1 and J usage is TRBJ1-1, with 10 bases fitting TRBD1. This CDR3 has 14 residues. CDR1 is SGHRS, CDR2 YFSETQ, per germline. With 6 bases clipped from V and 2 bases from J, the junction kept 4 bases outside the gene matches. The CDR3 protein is CASIGQGGNTEAFF. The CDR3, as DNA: TGCGCCAGCATTGGACAGGGGGGTAACACTGAAGCTTTCTTT.

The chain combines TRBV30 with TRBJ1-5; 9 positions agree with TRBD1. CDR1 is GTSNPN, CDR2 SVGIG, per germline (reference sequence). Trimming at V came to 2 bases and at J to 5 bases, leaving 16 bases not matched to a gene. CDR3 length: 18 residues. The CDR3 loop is CAWSSSPRPGQGYQPQHF. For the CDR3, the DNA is TGTGCCTGGAGTTCAAGCCCCAGGCCGGGACAGGGCTATCAGCCCCAGCATTTT.

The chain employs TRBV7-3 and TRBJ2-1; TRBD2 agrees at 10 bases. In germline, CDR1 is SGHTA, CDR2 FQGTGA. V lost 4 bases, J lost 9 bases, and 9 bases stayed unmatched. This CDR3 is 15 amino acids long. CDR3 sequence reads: CASSSGTSDLSEQFF. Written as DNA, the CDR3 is TGTGCCAGCAGCTCCGGGACTAGCGATCTCAGTGAGCAGTTCTTC.

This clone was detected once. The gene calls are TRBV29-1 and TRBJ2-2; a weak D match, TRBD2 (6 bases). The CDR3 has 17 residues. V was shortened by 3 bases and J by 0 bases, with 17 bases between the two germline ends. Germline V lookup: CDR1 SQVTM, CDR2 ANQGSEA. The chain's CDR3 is CSVEWGVGTPNTGELFF. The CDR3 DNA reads TGCAGCGTTGAGTGGGGGGTAGGGACTCCGAACACCGGGGAGCTGTTTTTT.

CDR3 in DNA: TGTGCCAGCAGTTTATATTCGGTAGACAGTTCTCCCTCTAACTATGGCTACACCTTC. Its protein is CASSLYSVDSSPSNYGYTF. The gene calls are TRBV27 and TRBJ1-2, with D possibly TRBD1 on 5 matching bases. V was cut by 1 base and J by 0 bases, with 21 bases left in between. CDR3 length: 19 residues. CDR1 MNHEY and CDR2 SMNVEV come from the germline V gene (reference sequence).

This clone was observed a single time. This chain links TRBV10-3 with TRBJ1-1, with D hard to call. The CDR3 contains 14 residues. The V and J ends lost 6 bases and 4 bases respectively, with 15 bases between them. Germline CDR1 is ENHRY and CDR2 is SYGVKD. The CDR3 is CAISGPEVSTEAFF. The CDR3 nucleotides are TGTGCCATCAGCGGGCCGGAGGTAAGCACTGAAGCTTTCTTT.

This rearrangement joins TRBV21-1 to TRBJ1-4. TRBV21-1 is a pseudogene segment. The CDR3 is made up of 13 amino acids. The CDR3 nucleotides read TGTGCCAGCAGCTCGCTGCGAGGGGAAAAACTGTTTTTT. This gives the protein CASSSLRGEKLFF.

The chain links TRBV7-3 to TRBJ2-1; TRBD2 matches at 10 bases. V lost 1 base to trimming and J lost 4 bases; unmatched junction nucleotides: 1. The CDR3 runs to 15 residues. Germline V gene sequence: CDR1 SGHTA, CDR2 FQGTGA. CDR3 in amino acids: CASSLMTSGYNEQFF. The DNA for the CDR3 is TGTGCCAGCAGCTTAATGACTAGCGGGTACAATGAGCAGTTCTTC.

The CDR3 here is CASSPFTRGDEKLFF. The CDR3 DNA reads as TGTGCCAGCTCACCATTCACCAGGGGGGATGAAAAACTGTTTTTT. This rearrangement joins TRBV18 to TRBJ1-4, with 7 bases that match TRBD1. CDR1 is KGHSH, CDR2 LQKENI, per germline. This CDR3 has 15 amino acids. Trimming at V came to 2 bases and at J to 6 bases, leaving 6 bases not matched to a gene.

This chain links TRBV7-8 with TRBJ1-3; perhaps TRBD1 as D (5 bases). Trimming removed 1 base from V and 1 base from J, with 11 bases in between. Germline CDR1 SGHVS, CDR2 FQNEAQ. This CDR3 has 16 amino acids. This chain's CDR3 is CASSLVARGSGNTIYF. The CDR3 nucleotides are TGTGCCAGCAGCTTAGTAGCTAGGGGTTCTGGAAACACCATATATTTT.

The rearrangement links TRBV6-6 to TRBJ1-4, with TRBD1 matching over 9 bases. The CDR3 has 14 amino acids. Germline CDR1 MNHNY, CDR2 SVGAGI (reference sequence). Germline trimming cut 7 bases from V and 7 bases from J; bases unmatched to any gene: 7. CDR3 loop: CASMSRTGVEKLFF. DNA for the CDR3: TGTGCCAGCATGAGCCGGACAGGGGTTGAAAAACTGTTTTTT.